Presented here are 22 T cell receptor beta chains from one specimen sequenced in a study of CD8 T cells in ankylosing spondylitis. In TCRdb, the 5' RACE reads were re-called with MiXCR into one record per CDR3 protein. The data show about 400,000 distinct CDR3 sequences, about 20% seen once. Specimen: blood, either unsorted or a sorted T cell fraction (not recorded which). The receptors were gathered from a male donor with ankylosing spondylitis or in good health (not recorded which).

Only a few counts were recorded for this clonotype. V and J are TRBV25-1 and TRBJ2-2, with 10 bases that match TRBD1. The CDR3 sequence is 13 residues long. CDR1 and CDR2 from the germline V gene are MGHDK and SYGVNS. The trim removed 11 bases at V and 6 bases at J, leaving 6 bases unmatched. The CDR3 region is CAGRTGGSGELFF. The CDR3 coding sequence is TGTGCCGGGAGGACAGGGGGATCCGGGGAGCTGTTTTTT.

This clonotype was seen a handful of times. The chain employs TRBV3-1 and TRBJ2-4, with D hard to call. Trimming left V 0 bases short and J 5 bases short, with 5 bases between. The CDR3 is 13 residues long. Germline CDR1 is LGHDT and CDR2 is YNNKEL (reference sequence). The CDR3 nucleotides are TGTGCCAGCAGCCAAGATTTAGAAAACATTCAGTACTTC. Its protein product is CASSQDLENIQYF. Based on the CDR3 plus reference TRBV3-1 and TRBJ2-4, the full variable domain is DTAVSQTPKYLVTQMGNDKSIKCEQNLGHDTMYWYKQDSKKFLKIMFSYNNKELIINETVPNRFSPKSPDKAHLNLHINSLELGDSAVYFCASSQDLENIQYFGAGTRLSVL.

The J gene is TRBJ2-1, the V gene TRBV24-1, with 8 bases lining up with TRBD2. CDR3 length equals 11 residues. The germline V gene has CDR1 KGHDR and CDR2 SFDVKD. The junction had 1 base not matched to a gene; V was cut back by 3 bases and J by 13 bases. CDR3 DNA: TGTGCCACCAGTGATCGGACTAGCCAGTTCTTC. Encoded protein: CATSDRTSQFF.

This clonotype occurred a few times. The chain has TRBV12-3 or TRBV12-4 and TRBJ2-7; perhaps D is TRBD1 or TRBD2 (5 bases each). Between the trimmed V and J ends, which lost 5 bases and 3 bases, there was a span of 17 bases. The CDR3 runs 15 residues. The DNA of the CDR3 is TGTGCCAGCAGTCCGAGGGTGAAAGGGGACTACGAGCAGTACTTC. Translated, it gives CASSPRVKGDYEQYF.

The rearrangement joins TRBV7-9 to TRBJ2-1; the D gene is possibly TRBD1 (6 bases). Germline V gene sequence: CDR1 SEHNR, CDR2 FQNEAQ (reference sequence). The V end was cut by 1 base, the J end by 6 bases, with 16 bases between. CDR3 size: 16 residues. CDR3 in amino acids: CASSLGGRGWGNEQFF. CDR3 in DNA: TGTGCCAGCAGCTTAGGAGGCAGGGGATGGGGCAATGAGCAGTTCTTC.

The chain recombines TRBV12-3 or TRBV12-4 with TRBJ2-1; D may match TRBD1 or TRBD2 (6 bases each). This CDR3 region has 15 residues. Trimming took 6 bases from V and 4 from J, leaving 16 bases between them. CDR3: CASREGGTVYNEQFF. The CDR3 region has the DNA TGTGCCAGCAGGGAGGGGGGCACGGTTTACAATGAGCAGTTCTTC.

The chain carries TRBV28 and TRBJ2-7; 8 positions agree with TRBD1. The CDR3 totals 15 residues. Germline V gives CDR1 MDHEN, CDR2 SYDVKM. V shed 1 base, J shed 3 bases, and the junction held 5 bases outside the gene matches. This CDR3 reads CASSLSRTGFYEQYF. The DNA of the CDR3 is TGTGCCAGCAGTTTATCCCGGACAGGGTTCTACGAGCAGTACTTC.

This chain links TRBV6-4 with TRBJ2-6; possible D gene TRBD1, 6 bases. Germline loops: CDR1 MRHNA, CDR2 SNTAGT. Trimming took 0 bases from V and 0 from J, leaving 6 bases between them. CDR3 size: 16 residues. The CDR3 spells CASSDSGHSGANVLTF. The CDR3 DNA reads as TGTGCCAGCAGTGACTCGGGACACTCTGGGGCCAACGTCCTGACTTTC.

CDR3 in amino acids: CASSQGVGLAGFFYEQYF. CDR3 bases: TGCGCCAGCAGCCAGGGCGTAGGTCTAGCGGGGTTTTTCTACGAGCAGTACTTC. This chain links TRBV4-1 with TRBJ2-7; the match to TRBD2 covers 9 bases. Germline V gene sequence: CDR1 MGHRA, CDR2 YSYEKL. Trimming at V came to 3 bases and at J to 3 bases, leaving 15 bases not matched to a gene. The CDR3 runs to 18 residues.

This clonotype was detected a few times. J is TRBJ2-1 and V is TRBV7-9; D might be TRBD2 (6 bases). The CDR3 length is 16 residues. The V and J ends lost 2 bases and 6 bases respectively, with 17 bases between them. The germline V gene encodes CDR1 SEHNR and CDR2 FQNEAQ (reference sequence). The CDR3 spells CASSLTGRGNINEQFF. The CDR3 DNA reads TGTGCCAGCAGCTTAACCGGACGGGGGAATATCAATGAGCAGTTCTTC.

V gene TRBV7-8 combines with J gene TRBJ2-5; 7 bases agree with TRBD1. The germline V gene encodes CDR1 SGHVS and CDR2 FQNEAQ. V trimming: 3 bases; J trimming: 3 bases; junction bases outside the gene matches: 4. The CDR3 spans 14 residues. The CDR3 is CASSLPGTEETQYF. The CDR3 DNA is TGTGCCAGCAGCTTGCCAGGGACAGAAGAGACCCAGTACTTC.

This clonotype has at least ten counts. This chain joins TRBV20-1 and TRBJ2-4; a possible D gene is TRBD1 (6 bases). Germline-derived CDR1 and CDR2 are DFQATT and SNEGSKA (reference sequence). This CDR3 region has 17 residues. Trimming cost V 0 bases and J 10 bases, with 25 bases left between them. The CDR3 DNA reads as TGCAGTGCTAGAGACCCCGACGGACAGTTCCCTGTGTTGATTCAGTACTTC. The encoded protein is CSARDPDGQFPVLIQYF.

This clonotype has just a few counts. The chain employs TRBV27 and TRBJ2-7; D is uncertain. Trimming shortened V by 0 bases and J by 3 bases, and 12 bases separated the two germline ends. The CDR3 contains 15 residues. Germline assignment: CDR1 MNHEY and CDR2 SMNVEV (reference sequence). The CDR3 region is CASSLSPQLLYEQYF. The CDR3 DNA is TGTGCCAGCAGTTTATCCCCGCAGCTACTCTACGAGCAGTACTTC.

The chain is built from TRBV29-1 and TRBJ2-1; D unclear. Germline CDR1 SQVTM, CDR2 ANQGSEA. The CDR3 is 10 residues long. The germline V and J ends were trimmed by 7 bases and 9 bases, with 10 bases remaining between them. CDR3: CSARVVEQFF. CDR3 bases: TGCAGCGCTCGCGTCGTTGAGCAGTTCTTC.

The CDR3 DNA follows: TGTGCCAGCAGTGGTTGGGGTTCCACGGGAGAGACCCAGTACTTC. Its protein product is CASSGWGSTGETQYF. V usage is TRBV25-1 and J usage is TRBJ2-5; D gene ambiguous. The germline V gene has CDR1 MGHDK and CDR2 SYGVNS. The CDR3 is 15 residues long. Trimming took 4 bases from V and 4 from J, leaving 16 bases between them.

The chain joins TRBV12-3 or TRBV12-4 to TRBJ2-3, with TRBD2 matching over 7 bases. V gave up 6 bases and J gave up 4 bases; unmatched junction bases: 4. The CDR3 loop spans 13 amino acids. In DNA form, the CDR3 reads TGTGCCAGCAGGGCGGGGGTATCAGATACGCAGTATTTT. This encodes CASRAGVSDTQYF.

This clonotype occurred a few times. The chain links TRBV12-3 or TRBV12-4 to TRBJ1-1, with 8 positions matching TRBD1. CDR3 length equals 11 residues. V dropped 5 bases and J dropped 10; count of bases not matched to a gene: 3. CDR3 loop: CASSHTGGAFF. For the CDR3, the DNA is TGTGCCAGCAGTCATACAGGGGGAGCTTTCTTT.

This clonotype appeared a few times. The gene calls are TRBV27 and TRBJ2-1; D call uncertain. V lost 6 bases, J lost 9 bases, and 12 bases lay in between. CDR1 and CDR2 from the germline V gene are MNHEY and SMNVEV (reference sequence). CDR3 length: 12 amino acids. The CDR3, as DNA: TGTGCCAGCAGCGTTGGACGTACTGAGCAGTTCTTC. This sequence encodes CASSVGRTEQFF.

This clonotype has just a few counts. The CDR3 is CAAREGSLQPQHF. The CDR3 nucleotides are TGTGCTGCTAGGGAGGGGAGTTTACAGCCCCAGCATTTT. The genes are TRBV12-3 or TRBV12-4 and TRBJ1-5, with D tentatively TRBD1 (5 bases). This CDR3 contains 13 residues.

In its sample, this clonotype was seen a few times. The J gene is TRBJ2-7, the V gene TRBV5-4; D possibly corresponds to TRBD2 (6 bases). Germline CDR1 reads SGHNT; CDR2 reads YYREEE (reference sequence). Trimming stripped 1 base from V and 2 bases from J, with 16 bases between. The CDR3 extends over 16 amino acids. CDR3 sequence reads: CASSLYPSGGTYEQYF. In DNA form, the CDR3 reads TGTGCCAGCAGCTTGTATCCGAGTGGGGGGACCTACGAGCAGTACTTC.

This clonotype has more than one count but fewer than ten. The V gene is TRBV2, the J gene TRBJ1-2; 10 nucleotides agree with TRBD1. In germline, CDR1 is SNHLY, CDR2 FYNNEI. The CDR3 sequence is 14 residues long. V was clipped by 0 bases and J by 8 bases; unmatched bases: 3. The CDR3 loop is CASSEAGTGDGYTF. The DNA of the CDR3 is TGTGCCAGCAGTGAAGCCGGGACAGGGGACGGCTACACCTTC.

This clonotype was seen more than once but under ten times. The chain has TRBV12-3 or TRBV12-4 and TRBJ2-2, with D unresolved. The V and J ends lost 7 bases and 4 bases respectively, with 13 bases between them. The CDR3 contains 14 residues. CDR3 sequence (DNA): TGTGCCAGCACCCGAGCTATGGGCACCGGGGAGCTGTTTTTT. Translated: CASTRAMGTGELFF.